Following are 5 T cell receptor beta chains from one sample sequenced in a study of T-cell reconstitution after alpha-beta-depleted transplantation in children (dated by TCRdb to 2016 to 2017). Libraries came from PCR. Sequencing used an Illumina HiSeq 2500. Molecular barcoding was employed in the preparation of TCR libraries, with unique molecular identifiers being used to normalize TCRbeta repertoire quantification. TCRdb reanalyzed the raw reads on its own, using fastp at Q25 for trimming and MiXCR for clone calling, and kept in-frame beta chains. Rows with one shared CDR3 protein collapse into an entry with the most common genes and DNA. Recorded for this sample are about 540,000 distinct CDR3 sequences; 15% to 20% of them occurred a single time. Together, the top ten hold around 3.3% of the sample. The sequences come from PBMCs from the stem cell graft donor, collected from the stem cell graft. These receptors all come from a human donor who donated a stem cell graft to a child with acute lymphoblastic leukemia.

On this clonotype itself: It may be a read error: a sequence one base away is much more abundant. The V call is TRBV5-5, the J call TRBJ2-4; D is possibly TRBD2 (5 bases). Per germline, CDR1 SGHKS and CDR2 YYEKEE (reference sequence). The CDR3 is made up of 15 amino acids. For the CDR3, the DNA is TGTGCCAGCAGCTTCACGGACCTAGCCAAAAACAGTCAGTACTTC. This translates into CASSFTDLAKNSQYF. Drawing the rest from reference TRBV5-5 and TRBJ2-4, the complete variable domain is DAGVTQSPTHLIKTRGQQVTLRCSPISGHKSVSWYQQVLGQGPQFIFQYYEKEERGRGNFPDRFSARQFPNYSSELNVNALLLGDSALYLCASSFTDLAKNSQYFGAGTRLSVL.

This clonotype has only a few counts. This chain connects TRBV25-1 to TRBJ2-5, with no clear D. Deletions cut 4 bases from V and 5 bases from J, with 8 bases between. Germline CDR1 and CDR2: MGHDK and SYGVNS. The CDR3 has 12 amino acids. The CDR3, as DNA: TGTGCCAGCAGTGGTCTGCCCGAGACCCAGTACTTC. Amino acid sequence: CASSGLPETQYF.

A few counts support this clonotype. The chain combines TRBV10-2 with TRBJ2-7, with D perhaps TRBD2 (6 bases). Germline V gene sequence: CDR1 WSHSY, CDR2 SAAADI. Trimming removed 7 bases at V and 3 bases at J, with 16 bases between. The CDR3 covers 14 residues. This chain's CDR3 is CASTPGDLNYEQYF. The CDR3 region has the DNA TGCGCCAGCACCCCGGGAGACCTGAACTACGAGCAGTACTTC.

The rearrangement joins TRBV5-5 to TRBJ2-1; unclear D gene. V was shortened by 0 bases and J by 2 bases, with 12 bases between the two germline ends. This CDR3 contains 16 residues. From germline, CDR1 is SGHKS and CDR2 YYEKEE (reference sequence). The CDR3 region is CASSLGFSIAYNEQFF. In nucleotides, the CDR3 is TGTGCCAGCAGCTTGGGTTTCTCGATAGCCTACAATGAGCAGTTCTTC.

This clonotype showed up just once. The chain has TRBV9 and TRBJ2-3; no firm D call. The germline gives CDR1 SGDLS, CDR2 YYNGEE. The CDR3 contains 12 residues. V was pared by 4 bases and J by 8 bases, with 11 bases between. CDR3 protein: CASSPSSGTQYF. CDR3 sequence (DNA): TGTGCCAGCAGCCCTTCATCGGGTACGCAGTATTTT. The whole variable domain, filled in from reference TRBV9 and TRBJ2-3, reads DSGVTQTPKHLITATGQRVTLRCSPRSGDLSVYWYQQSLDQGLQFLIQYYNGEERAKGNILERFSAQQFPDLHSELNLSSLELGDSALYFCASSPSSGTQYFGPGTRLTVL.